This TCR beta chain is drawn from a study of siplizumab effects on memory and regulatory T cells. Study conclusions and caveats: Alloreactive sequences from unstimulated CD4+ memory cells fell significantly with siplizumab. Naive T cells seemed more diverse than memory cells and seemed major alloresponse contributors. Mappable alloreactive CD4+ clones averaged about 74% Treg-derived with siplizumab versus less than 30% in controls. Researchers could map only a minor fraction of alloreactive clones to unstimulated subsets.

This clone was recorded only once. Antigen unknown. Sequenced by immunoSEQ multiplex PCR; TCRdb stores in-frame clones only, minus some. The top ten hold approximately 0.61% of the sample, which has some 100,000 clones, roughly 94% seen once. The source material was Tregs sorted from blood. This clonotype originated in a human donor in good health.

In DNA, the CDR3 is TGCAGCGTTGTCAGGAGCGGAGTGAACACCGGGGAGCTGTTTTTT. It yields the protein CSVVRSGVNTGELFF. The genes are TRBV29-1 and TRBJ2-2, with D possibly being TRBD2 (5 bases). Trimming cost V 4 bases and J 1 base, with 13 bases left between them. Germline CDR1 SQVTM, CDR2 ANQGSEA. There are 15 residues in the CDR3.